This T cell receptor beta chain came from a study of radiotherapy plus CTLA-4 blockade in lung cancer. On the study more broadly: Objective responses were observed in 15% to 20% of patients, and disease control was achieved by 30% to 40%.

Enrolled patients, whose metastatic non-small-cell lung cancer was chemo-refractory, received focal radiation plus CTLA-4 blockade with ipilimumab. This clone was recorded once. The target antigen is unknown. General observations from the study: An expansion of tumor-derived TCR clones occurred in blood after radiotherapy plus ipilimumab. Reported findings show early blood T cell clone dynamics, with interferon-beta, best predicted response.

The method was immunoSEQ multiplex PCR; TCRdb's version includes in-frame clones alone and lacks a portion of them. Found here are 60,000 or so clones, 77% of them singletons; the top ten hold 3.5% to 4%. Sequencing was performed on peripheral blood, taken from a patient treated with radiotherapy plus ipilimumab. The sequence was collected from a human donor with non-small cell lung cancer who had a partial response to radiotherapy plus ipilimumab.

CDR3 loop: CASSDKRGGRDTQYF. CDR3 DNA: TGTGCCAGCAGCGACAAGCGGGGGGGCAGAGATACGCAGTATTTT. This chain links TRBV5-4 with TRBJ2-3; 10 nucleotides align to TRBD2. Unmatched junction bases numbered 7, after V lost 4 bases and J lost 5 bases. Germline CDR1 is SGHNT and CDR2 is YYREEE (reference sequence). The CDR3 extends over 15 amino acids.